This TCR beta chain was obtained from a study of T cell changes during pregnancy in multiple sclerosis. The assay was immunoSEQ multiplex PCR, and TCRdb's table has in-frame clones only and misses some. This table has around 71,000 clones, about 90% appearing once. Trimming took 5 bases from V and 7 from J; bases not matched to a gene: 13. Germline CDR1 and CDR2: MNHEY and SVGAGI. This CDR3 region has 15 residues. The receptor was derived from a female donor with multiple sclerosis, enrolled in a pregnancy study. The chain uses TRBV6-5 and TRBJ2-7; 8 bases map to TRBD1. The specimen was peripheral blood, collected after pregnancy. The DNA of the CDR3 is TGTGCCAGCAGTGTCACAGGGGGTCCCCCTCGTGAGCAGTACTTC. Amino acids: CASSVTGGPPREQYF.